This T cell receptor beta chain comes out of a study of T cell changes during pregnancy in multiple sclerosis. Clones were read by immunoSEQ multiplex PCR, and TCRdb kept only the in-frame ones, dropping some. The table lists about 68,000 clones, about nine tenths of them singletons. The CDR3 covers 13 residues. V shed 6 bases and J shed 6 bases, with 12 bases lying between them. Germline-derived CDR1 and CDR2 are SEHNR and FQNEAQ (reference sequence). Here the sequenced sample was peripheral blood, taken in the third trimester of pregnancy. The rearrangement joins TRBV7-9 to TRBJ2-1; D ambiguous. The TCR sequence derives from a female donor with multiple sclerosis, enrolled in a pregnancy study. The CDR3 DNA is TGTGCCAGCAGGAACACCCGTCCCAATGAGCAGTTCTTC. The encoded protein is CASRNTRPNEQFF.